These 18 T cell receptor beta chains were sequenced from one sample in a study of shared clonotypes between healthy human individuals. Libraries were prepared by immunoSEQ multiplex PCR; TCRdb keeps only in-frame clonotypes and omits some of them. The sample shows around 2.1 million clones, approximately 94% of them seen only once. CD8 cells classed as naive were CD45RO-negative and positively selected for CCR7, excluding terminally differentiated effector memory CD45RA+ cells. The specimen was naive CD8+ T cells from PBMCs. Receptors were obtained from a man between 18 and 29 years old in good health. Some clones in this sample may be carry-over from other donors' samples.

The chain uses TRBV9 and TRBJ2-7; no definite D call. Deletions cut 0 bases from V and 1 base from J, with 8 bases between. Germline V gives CDR1 SGDLS, CDR2 YYNGEE. This CDR3 is 14 amino acids long. The CDR3: CASSVALGSYEQYF. CDR3 DNA: TGTGCCAGCAGCGTAGCTCTGGGGTCCTACGAGCAGTACTTC.

The chain joins TRBV19 to TRBJ2-7; a possible D gene is TRBD2 (6 bases). This CDR3 is built from 13 residues. The ends were cut back, 5 bases at V and 3 bases at J, with 11 bases in the middle. Germline CDR1 is LNHDA and CDR2 is SQIVND (reference sequence). CDR3 sequence reads: CASSAGLLYEQYF. CDR3 nucleotide sequence: TGTGCCAGTAGTGCCGGACTACTCTACGAGCAGTACTTC.

The rearrangement uses TRBV7-2 and TRBJ2-1; perhaps TRBD2 as D (6 bases). The CDR3 length is 13 residues. V dropped 0 bases and J dropped 10 bases, with 10 bases sitting between them. CDR1 is SGHTA, CDR2 FQGNSA, per germline. The CDR3 is CASSLALAGEQFF. CDR3 in DNA: TGTGCCAGCAGCTTAGCGCTCGCGGGAGAGCAGTTCTTC.

The rearrangement joins TRBV5-4 to TRBJ2-7, with D maybe TRBD2 (6 bases). Germline V lookup: CDR1 SGHNT, CDR2 YYREEE (reference sequence). Trimming cost V 0 bases and J 0 bases, with 10 bases left between them. This CDR3 has 15 amino acids. The CDR3, as DNA: TGTGCCAGCAGCTTGGAGGGGAGGAGCTCCTACGAGCAGTACTTC. Amino acids: CASSLEGRSSYEQYF.

CDR3 protein: CASSEPGLAGPYNEQFF. CDR3 coding DNA: TGTGCCAGCAGTGAGCCGGGACTAGCGGGCCCCTACAATGAGCAGTTCTTC. The V gene is TRBV27, the J gene TRBJ2-1; 12 nucleotides line up with TRBD2. This CDR3 is 17 amino acids long. After removal of 5 bases from V and 2 bases from J, the junction contained 7 bases not matched to a gene. The germline V gene encodes CDR1 MNHEY and CDR2 SMNVEV (reference sequence).

V gene TRBV7-3 combines with J gene TRBJ2-2; no firm D call. CDR1 and CDR2 (germline): SGHTA, FQGTGA. V was cut by 1 base and J by 2 bases, with 14 bases left in between. The length of the CDR3 is 17 residues. The CDR3 coding sequence is TGTGCCAGCAGCTTAAACTGGATGGCAAAAAACACCGGGGAGCTGTTTTTT. The encoded protein is CASSLNWMAKNTGELFF.

The rearrangement joins TRBV6-1 to TRBJ2-1; no firm D call. The V end lost 8 bases, the J end lost 7 bases, and 6 bases lay between the germline ends. The CDR3 has 10 amino acids. Germline assignment: CDR1 MNHNS and CDR2 SASEGT. CDR3 in amino acids: CASFGNEQFF. The CDR3 DNA is TGTGCCAGCTTCGGGAATGAGCAGTTCTTC.

The chain carries TRBV2 and TRBJ2-7, with D perhaps matching TRBD2 (6 bases). The germline CDR1 and CDR2 sequences are SNHLY and FYNNEI. The CDR3 length is 15 residues. V gave up 4 bases and J gave up 0 bases, with 13 bases separating them. The CDR3 protein is CASSASGTPSYEQYF. Written as DNA, the CDR3 is TGTGCCAGCAGTGCCTCCGGGACTCCCTCCTACGAGCAGTACTTC.

Remarks on this clone: Other DNA sequences in this specimen translate into the identical CDR3. The chain uses TRBV9 and TRBJ2-6, with D maybe TRBD2 (5 bases). This CDR3 is 16 amino acids long. V lost 0 bases and J lost 0, with 7 bases in between. Germline V CDR1 and CDR2: SGDLS, YYNGEE. CDR3 sequence: CASSVGRDSGANVLTF. CDR3 DNA: TGTGCCAGCAGCGTAGGCCGGGACTCTGGGGCCAACGTCCTGACTTTC.

The rearrangement joins TRBV5-4 to TRBJ2-7; 7 bases line up with TRBD1. The CDR3 sequence is 14 residues long. Trimming took 0 bases from V and 5 from J; bases not matched to a gene: 5. Germline loops: CDR1 SGHNT, CDR2 YYREEE (reference sequence). CDR3 in DNA: TGTGCCAGCAGCTTGGGCAGGGGGTTAAACGAGCAGTACTTC. This encodes CASSLGRGLNEQYF.

This clone was detected only once. The V call is TRBV6-5, the J call TRBJ2-7, with 13 bases matching TRBD2. Germline trimming cut 2 bases from V and 4 bases from J; bases unmatched to any gene: 2. The germline gives CDR1 MNHEY, CDR2 SVGAGI. CDR3 length: 15 amino acids. The CDR3 DNA sequence: TGTGCCAGCAGTTACACTAGCGGGAGGGCGTACGAGCAGTACTTC. It encodes CASSYTSGRAYEQYF.

Note on this clone: This sample also contains other DNA sequences that code for the same CDR3. This rearrangement joins TRBV27 to TRBJ2-7; D might be TRBD2 (6 bases). The V and J ends lost 4 bases and 2 bases respectively, with 9 bases between them. CDR3 length: 13 amino acids. CDR1 and CDR2 from the germline V gene are MNHEY and SMNVEV (reference sequence). The CDR3 DNA sequence: TGTGCCAGCAGTTCCCGGGAGCCCTACGAGCAGTACTTC. Translating it yields CASSSREPYEQYF.

The chain couples TRBV5-4 to TRBJ1-1, with D possibly being TRBD1 (5 bases). V was pared by 6 bases and J by 7 bases, with 13 bases between. The CDR3 consists of 12 residues. CDR1 is SGHNT and CDR2 is YYREEE in the germline V gene (reference sequence). In nucleotides, the CDR3 is TGTGCCAGCACCCAAGGGGCGGGTGAAGCTTTCTTT. Its protein is CASTQGAGEAFF. Drawing the rest from reference TRBV5-4 and TRBJ1-1, the complete variable domain is ETGVTQSPTHLIKTRGQQVTLRCSSQSGHNTVSWYQQALGQGPQFIFQYYREEENGRGNFPPRFSGLQFPNYSSELNVNALELDDSALYLCASTQGAGEAFFGQGTRLTVV.

The chain combines TRBV10-3 with TRBJ1-3, with D tentatively TRBD1 (5 bases). CDR3 size: 16 residues. The ends were cut back, 4 bases at V and 0 bases at J, with 13 bases in the middle. Looked up from germline, CDR1 is ENHRY and CDR2 is SYGVKD. The CDR3 protein is CAISGGEAASGNTIYF. DNA of the CDR3: TGTGCCATCAGTGGGGGGGAAGCCGCCTCTGGAAACACCATATATTTT.

The chain joins TRBV10-2 to TRBJ2-7; TRBD1 or TRBD2 may be the D gene (5 bases each). Between the trimmed V and J ends, which lost 1 base and 5 bases, there was a span of 9 bases. The length of the CDR3 is 13 residues. The germline gives CDR1 WSHSY, CDR2 SAAADI. The CDR3 sequence: CASSEWGRNEQYF. Here the CDR3 DNA reads TGCGCCAGCAGTGAGTGGGGGAGAAACGAGCAGTACTTC.

This sequence joins TRBV7-9 and TRBJ2-7; 7 bases are shared with TRBD1. The trim removed 1 base at V and 4 bases at J, leaving 4 bases unmatched. Germline V gives CDR1 SEHNR, CDR2 FQNEAQ (reference sequence). The CDR3 is 14 residues long. For the CDR3, the DNA is TGTGCCAGCAGCTTAGGGGACAGATGGTACGAGCAGTACTTC. This codes for CASSLGDRWYEQYF.

About this clone: Additional DNA sequences in this sample encode the identical CDR3. This rearrangement joins TRBV6-1 to TRBJ2-7; the D is unclear. The germline gives CDR1 MNHNS, CDR2 SASEGT. The CDR3 loop spans 10 amino acids. V was trimmed by 6 bases and J by 5 bases, leaving 5 bases between them. The CDR3 spells CASRANEQYF. The DNA of the CDR3 is TGTGCCAGCAGGGCTAACGAGCAGTACTTC.

The chain employs TRBV2 and TRBJ2-7; maybe TRBD1 (5 bases). V was trimmed by 8 bases and J by 0 bases, leaving 8 bases between them. This CDR3 spans 12 amino acids. Germline V gene data show CDR1 as SNHLY and CDR2 as FYNNEI. The CDR3 sequence: CASRQRSYEQYF. CDR3 in DNA: TGTGCCAGCCGACAGCGCTCCTACGAGCAGTACTTC.